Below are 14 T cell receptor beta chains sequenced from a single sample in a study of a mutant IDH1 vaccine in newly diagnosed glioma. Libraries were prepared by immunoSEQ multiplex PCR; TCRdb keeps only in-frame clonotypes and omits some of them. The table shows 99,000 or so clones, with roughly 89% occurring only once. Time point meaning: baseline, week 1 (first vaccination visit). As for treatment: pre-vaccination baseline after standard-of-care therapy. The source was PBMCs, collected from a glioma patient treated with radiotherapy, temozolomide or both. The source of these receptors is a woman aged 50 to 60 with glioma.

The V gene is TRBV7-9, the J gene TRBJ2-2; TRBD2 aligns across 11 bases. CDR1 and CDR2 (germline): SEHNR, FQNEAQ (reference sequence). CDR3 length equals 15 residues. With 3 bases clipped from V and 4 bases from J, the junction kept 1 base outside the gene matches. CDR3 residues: CASSLGLAATGELFF. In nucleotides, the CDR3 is TGTGCCAGCAGCTTGGGACTAGCGGCCACCGGGGAGCTGTTTTTT.

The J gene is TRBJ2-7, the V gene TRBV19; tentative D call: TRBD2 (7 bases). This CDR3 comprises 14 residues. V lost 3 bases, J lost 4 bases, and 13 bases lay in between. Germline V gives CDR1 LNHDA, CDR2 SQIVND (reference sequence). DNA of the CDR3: TGTGCCAGTAGTATGGGCGGGGGCTCATACGAGCAGTACTTC. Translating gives CASSMGGGSYEQYF.

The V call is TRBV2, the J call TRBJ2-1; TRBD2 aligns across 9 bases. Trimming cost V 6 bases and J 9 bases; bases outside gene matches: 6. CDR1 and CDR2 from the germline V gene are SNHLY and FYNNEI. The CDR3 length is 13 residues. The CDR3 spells CASRAGTSTEQFF. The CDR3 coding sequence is TGTGCCAGCAGGGCCGGGACTAGCACTGAGCAGTTCTTC. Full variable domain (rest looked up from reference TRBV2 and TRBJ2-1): EPEVTQTPSHQVTQMGQEVILRCVPISNHLYFYWYRQILGQKVEFLVSFYNNEISEKSEIFDDQFSVERPDGSNFTLKIRSTKLEDSAMYFCASRAGTSTEQFFGPGTRLTVL.

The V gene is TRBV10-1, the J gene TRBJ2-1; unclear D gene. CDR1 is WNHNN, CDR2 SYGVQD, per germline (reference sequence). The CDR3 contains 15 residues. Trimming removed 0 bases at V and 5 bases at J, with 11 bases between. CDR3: CASSESPGPNNEQFF. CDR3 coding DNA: TGCGCCAGCAGTGAGTCCCCCGGACCCAACAATGAGCAGTTCTTC.

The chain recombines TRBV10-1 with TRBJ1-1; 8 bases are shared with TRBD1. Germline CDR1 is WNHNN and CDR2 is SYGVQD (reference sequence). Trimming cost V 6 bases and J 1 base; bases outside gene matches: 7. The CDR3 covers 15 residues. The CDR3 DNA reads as TGCGCCAGCAGGCGACAGGGGCACCCGAACACTGAAGCTTTCTTT. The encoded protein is CASRRQGHPNTEAFF.

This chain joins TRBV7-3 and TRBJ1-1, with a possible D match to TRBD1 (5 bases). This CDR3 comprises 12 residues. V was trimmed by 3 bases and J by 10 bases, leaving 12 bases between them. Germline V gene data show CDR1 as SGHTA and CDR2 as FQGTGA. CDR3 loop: CASSLGLEAAFF. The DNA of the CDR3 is TGTGCCAGCAGCTTGGGACTGGAGGCAGCTTTCTTT.

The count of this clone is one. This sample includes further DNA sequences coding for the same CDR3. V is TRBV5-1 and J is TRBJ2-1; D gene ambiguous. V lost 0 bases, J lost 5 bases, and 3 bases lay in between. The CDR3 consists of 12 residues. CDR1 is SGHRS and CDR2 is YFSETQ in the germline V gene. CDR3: CASSLEDNEQFF. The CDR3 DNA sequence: TGCGCCAGCAGCTTGGAAGACAATGAGCAGTTCTTC.

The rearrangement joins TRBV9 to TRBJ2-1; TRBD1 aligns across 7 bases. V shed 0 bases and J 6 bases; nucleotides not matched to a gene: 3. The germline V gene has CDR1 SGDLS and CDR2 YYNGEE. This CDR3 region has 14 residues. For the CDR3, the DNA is TGTGCCAGCAGCGTAGTACAGGGGAGCAATGAGCAGTTCTTC. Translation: CASSVVQGSNEQFF.

CDR3 bases: TGCGCCAGCAGCGCAGGACTAGCGGGCTCCTACGAGCAGTACTTC. This codes for CASSAGLAGSYEQYF. The rearrangement links TRBV5-1 to TRBJ2-7; the match to TRBD2 covers 11 bases. Unmatched junction bases numbered 3, after V lost 4 bases and J lost 0 bases. The CDR3 totals 15 residues. The germline gives CDR1 SGHRS, CDR2 YFSETQ.

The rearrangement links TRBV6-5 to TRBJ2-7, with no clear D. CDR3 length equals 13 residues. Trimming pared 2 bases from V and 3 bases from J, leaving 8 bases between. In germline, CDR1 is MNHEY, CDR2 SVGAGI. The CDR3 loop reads CASSYHTLYEQYF. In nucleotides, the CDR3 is TGTGCCAGCAGTTACCACACCCTCTACGAGCAGTACTTC.

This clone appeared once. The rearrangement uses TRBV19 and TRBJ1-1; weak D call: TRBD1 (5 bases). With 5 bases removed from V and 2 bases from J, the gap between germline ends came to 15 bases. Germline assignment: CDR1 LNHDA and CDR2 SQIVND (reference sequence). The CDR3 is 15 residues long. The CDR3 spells CASSSYGASNTEAFF. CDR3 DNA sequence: TGTGCCAGTAGTTCTTACGGGGCCAGCAACACTGAAGCTTTCTTT.

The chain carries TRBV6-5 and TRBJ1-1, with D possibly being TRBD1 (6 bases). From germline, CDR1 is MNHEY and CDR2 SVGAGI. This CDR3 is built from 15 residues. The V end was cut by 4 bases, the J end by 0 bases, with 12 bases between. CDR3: CASSWTEGVNTEAFF. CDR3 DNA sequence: TGTGCCAGCAGTTGGACGGAGGGGGTGAACACTGAAGCTTTCTTT.

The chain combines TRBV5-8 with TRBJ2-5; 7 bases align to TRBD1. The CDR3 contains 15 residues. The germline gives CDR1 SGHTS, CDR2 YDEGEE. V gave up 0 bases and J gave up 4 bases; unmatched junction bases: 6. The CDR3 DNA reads TGTGCCAGCAGCTTGGGAGACAGGGACGGAGAGACCCAGTACTTC. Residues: CASSLGDRDGETQYF.

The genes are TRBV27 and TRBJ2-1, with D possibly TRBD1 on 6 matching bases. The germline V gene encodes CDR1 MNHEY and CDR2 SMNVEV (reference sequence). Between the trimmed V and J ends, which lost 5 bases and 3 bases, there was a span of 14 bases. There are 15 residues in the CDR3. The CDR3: CASSITGSGYNEQFF. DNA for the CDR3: TGTGCCAGCAGTATAACAGGGTCTGGCTACAATGAGCAGTTCTTC.